The rows below give T cell receptor beta chains drawn from one sample of a study of T cell responses to AZD1222 COVID-19 vaccine. The method was immunoSEQ multiplex PCR; TCRdb's version includes in-frame clones alone and lacks a portion of them. The sample carries about 120,000 clones, approximately 92% recorded once. The input for sequencing was peripheral blood, taken on day 0 of AZD1222 vaccination. The source of these receptors is an adult in good health. Both conserved end residues are part of each CDR3. A D gene is named only where the DNA matches it firmly. Clone size, where shown, is once, few, many, or a class for clones that have expanded.

abundance	d_gene	v_gene	j_gene	CDR3nt	CDR3aa
once	NA	TRBV10-3	TRBJ1-5	TGTGCCATCAGTGAGATTTGGCAGGGATCGAGCAATCAGCCCCAGCATTTT	CAISEIWQGSSNQPQHF
NA	NA	TRBV23-1	TRBJ1-4	TGCGCCAGCAGTCGCAAAGTAGGGCTATTCGAAAAACTGTTTTTT	CASSRKVGLFEKLFF
NA	TRBD2	TRBV28	TRBJ2-2	TGTGCCAGTCTCTTAGCGGGATTGGGCGCCGGGGAGCTGTTTTTT	CASLLAGLGAGELFF
NA	TRBD2	TRBV28	TRBJ2-1	TGTGCCAGCAGTCGCCCCCAAGCGGGAGTGGGTGAGCAGTTCTTC	CASSRPQAGVGEQFF
NA	NA	TRBV28	TRBJ1-5	TGTGCCAGCAGCCCTCGCAGGAATCAGCCCCAGCATTTT	CASSPRRNQPQHF
NA	NA	TRBV7-9	TRBJ2-3	TGTGCCAGCAGCTTGTTAACCTCCACAGATACGCAGTATTTT	CASSLLTSTDTQYF
NA	NA	TRBV6-5	TRBJ1-1	TGTGCCAGCAGTTACGATGGGGGATCTGAAGCTTTCTTT	CASSYDGGSEAFF
NA	NA	TRBV5-6	TRBJ1-1	TGTGCCAGCAGCTCCCGGGACATAGGAGAAGCTTTCTTT	CASSSRDIGEAFF
NA	NA	TRBV29-1	TRBJ1-4	TGCAGCGTTGGAGACCGCTACATAAGTGAAAAACTGTTTTTT	CSVGDRYISEKLFF
NA	NA	TRBV14	TRBJ2-7	TGTGCCAGCAGCCAATGGCAGGGTATCTACGAGCAGTACTTC	CASSQWQGIYEQYF
NA	TRBD1	TRBV5-1	TRBJ1-1	TGCGCCAGCAGCTTGGTTGGGACAGGGAACACTGAAGCTTTCTTT	CASSLVGTGNTEAFF
few	NA	TRBV27	TRBJ2-2	TGTGCCAGCAGTTGGGCAGGGCGCACCGGGGAGCTGTTTTTT	CASSWAGRTGELFF